The present TCR beta chain was sequenced within a study of control samples from healthy donors and cancer patients. The V and J ends lost 5 bases and 4 bases respectively, with 14 bases between them. CDR1 and CDR2 from the germline V gene are SEHNR and FQNEAQ (reference sequence). The CDR3 spans 14 residues. Only in-frame clones appear in the TCRdb table, and some are missing; sequencing was by immunoSEQ multiplex PCR. This sample has about 130,000 clones; around 92% occur once, and the top ten carry approximately 2%. This chain uses TRBV7-9 with TRBJ1-1, with a tentative D call TRBD1 (5 bases). This clonotype was sampled from a woman between 50 and 59 years old in good health. Material: blood. The CDR3 region has the DNA TGTGCCAGCAGCCCCAGGGTCTTCGGCACTGAAGCTTTCTTT. Its translation: CASSPRVFGTEAFF.